This passage covers 8 T cell receptor beta chains from one sample sequenced in a study of blood T cell repertoires in COVID-19. Profiling relied on immunoSEQ multiplex PCR, and the TCRdb table lists in-frame clones only, not all of them. Of under 200,000 clones in the sample, roughly 86% were seen once. Sequenced sample: peripheral blood. The receptor source for this set is a man in his forties or fifties with active or convalescent COVID-19.

The V gene is TRBV30, the J gene TRBJ1-2; D remains ambiguous. Trimming cost V 1 base and J 8 bases, with 14 bases left between them. CDR1 GTSNPN and CDR2 SVGIG come from the germline V gene (reference sequence). CDR3 length equals 13 residues. The CDR3, as DNA: TGTGCCTGGAGTGGGGTTAGGGAGGGCGGCTACACCTTC. Protein product: CAWSGVREGGYTF.

CDR3 residues: CASSLYDRTAGAQHF. CDR3 in DNA: TGTGCCAGCAGTTTATATGACAGGACTGCCGGGGCCCAGCATTTT. The V call is TRBV28, the J call TRBJ1-5; tentatively, D is TRBD1 (6 bases). This CDR3 region has 15 residues. Per germline, CDR1 MDHEN and CDR2 SYDVKM. V was pared by 1 base and J by 11 bases, with 18 bases between.

The CDR3 is CASSYLGAEGETQYF. DNA for the CDR3: TGTGCCAGCAGTTACTTAGGGGCTGAAGGAGAGACCCAGTACTTC. The chain uses TRBV6-5 and TRBJ2-5; TRBD1 might be the D (5 bases). The ends were cut back, 1 base at V and 4 bases at J, with 13 bases in the middle. The CDR3 is made up of 15 amino acids. Germline V gene lookup returns CDR1 MNHEY and CDR2 SVGAGI.

This chain connects TRBV2 to TRBJ2-2, with D tentatively TRBD1 (6 bases). This CDR3 comprises 15 residues. V was cut by 1 base and J by 6 bases, with 12 bases left in between. In germline, CDR1 is SNHLY, CDR2 FYNNEI. CDR3 coding DNA: TGTGCCAGCAGTGAAGGGCAGGGGCTGGCCGGGGAGCTGTTTTTT. Protein sequence: CASSEGQGLAGELFF.

The chain recombines TRBV3-1 (or the pseudogene TRBV3-2) with TRBJ2-2; D unclear. This CDR3 spans 12 amino acids. The germline V and J ends were trimmed by 1 base and 7 bases, with 4 bases remaining between them. The germline gives CDR1 LGHDT, CDR2 YNNKEL (reference sequence). This CDR3 is CASSQVNGELFF. The CDR3 region has the DNA TGTGCCAGCAGCCAAGTAAACGGGGAGCTGTTTTTT.

A single count supports this clone. The chain employs TRBV15 and TRBJ2-6; D remains ambiguous. The germline V and J ends were trimmed by 0 bases and 0 bases, with 3 bases remaining between them. From germline, CDR1 is LNHNV and CDR2 YYDKDF (reference sequence). CDR3 size: 15 residues. The CDR3 here is CATSRDFSGANVLTF. CDR3 DNA sequence: TGTGCCACCAGCAGAGACTTCTCTGGGGCCAACGTCCTGACTTTC.

The chain uses TRBV5-6 and TRBJ2-3; TRBD2 agrees at 12 bases. The V segment lost 1 base and the J segment 0 bases; nucleotides outside the gene matches: 6. This CDR3 is 18 amino acids long. Germline V gives CDR1 SGHDT, CDR2 YYEEEE. CDR3 nucleotides: TGTGCCAGCAGCTTGTCACTAGCGGGGGGACCTAGCACAGATACGCAGTATTTT. This codes for CASSLSLAGGPSTDTQYF.

The CDR3 sequence: CASSLTGTGLEKLFF. CDR3 bases: TGTGCCAGCAGCTTAACCGGGACAGGGCTCGAAAAACTGTTTTTT. The J gene is TRBJ1-4, the V gene TRBV5-5, with TRBD1 matching 9 bases. The CDR3 sequence is 15 residues long. Trimming cost V 2 bases and J 8 bases; bases outside gene matches: 7. Germline-derived CDR1 and CDR2 are SGHKS and YYEKEE (reference sequence).